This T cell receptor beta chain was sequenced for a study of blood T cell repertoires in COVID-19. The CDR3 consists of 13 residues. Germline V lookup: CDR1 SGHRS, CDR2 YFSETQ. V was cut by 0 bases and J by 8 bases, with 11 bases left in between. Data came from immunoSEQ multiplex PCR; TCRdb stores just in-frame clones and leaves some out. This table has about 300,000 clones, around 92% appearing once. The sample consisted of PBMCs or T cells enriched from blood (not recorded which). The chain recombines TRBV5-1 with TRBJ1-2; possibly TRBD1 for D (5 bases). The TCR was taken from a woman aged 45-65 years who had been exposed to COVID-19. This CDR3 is CASSLEQVEGYTF. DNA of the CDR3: TGCGCCAGCAGCTTGGAACAGGTGGAGGGCTACACCTTC.